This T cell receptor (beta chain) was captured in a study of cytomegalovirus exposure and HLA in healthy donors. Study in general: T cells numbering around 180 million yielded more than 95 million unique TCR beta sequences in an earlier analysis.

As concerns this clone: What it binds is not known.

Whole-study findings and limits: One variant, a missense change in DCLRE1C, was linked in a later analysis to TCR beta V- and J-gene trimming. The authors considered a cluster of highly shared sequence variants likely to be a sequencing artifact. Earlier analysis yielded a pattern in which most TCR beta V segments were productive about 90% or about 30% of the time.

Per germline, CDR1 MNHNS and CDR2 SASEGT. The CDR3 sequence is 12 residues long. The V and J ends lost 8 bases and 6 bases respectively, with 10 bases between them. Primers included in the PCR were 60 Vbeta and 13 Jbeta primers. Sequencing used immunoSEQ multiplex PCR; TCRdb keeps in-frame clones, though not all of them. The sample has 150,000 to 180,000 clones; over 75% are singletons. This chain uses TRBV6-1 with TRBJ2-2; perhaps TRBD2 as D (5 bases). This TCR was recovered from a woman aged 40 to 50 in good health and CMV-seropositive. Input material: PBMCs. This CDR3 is CASGGSPGELFF. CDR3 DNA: TGTGCCAGCGGAGGCAGCCCCGGGGAGCTGTTTTTT.